This T cell receptor (beta chain) was observed in a study of blood T cell repertoires in COVID-19. Study as a whole: The study drew acute and convalescent COVID-19 samples from the United States, Italy and Spain.

Germline V CDR1 and CDR2: SNHLY, FYNNEI. This CDR3 region has 15 residues. With V trimmed by 7 bases and J by 5 bases, 12 bases remained unmatched. Authors' processing steps: Using reference gene primer amplification, nucleated cell counts were estimated. TCRdb keeps only in-frame clones here, not all; method: immunoSEQ multiplex PCR. V and J calls and clone size follow that table, whereas D and trimming were derived from the DNA. This sample has under 200,000 clones, with around 87% found just once. Sequencing input: peripheral blood. The chain combines TRBV2 with TRBJ2-5, with TRBD1 matching over 8 bases. The TCR comes from a woman aged 80 or over in a cohort sampled during active or convalescent COVID-19. CDR3 sequence reads: CASKLQGQEWETQYF. CDR3 sequence (DNA): TGTGCCAGCAAGTTACAGGGACAGGAATGGGAGACCCAGTACTTC.